This TCR beta chain was recovered during a study of T cell responses to AZD1222 COVID-19 vaccine. Study-wide context: Second doses were pooled across both intervals (about 4 or about 12 weeks).

Concerning this clone itself: The antigen is unknown. Other nucleotide sequences from this sample produce the same CDR3.

The CDR3 consists of 12 residues. Trimming removed 3 bases from V and 2 bases from J, with 5 bases in between. Per germline, CDR1 LNHDA and CDR2 SQIVND (reference sequence). General study results and limits: Clonal diversity was possibly underestimated; the donors were predominantly white British and more often female. When two AZD1222 doses had been given, Spike-specific TCR breadth and depth rose.

Clones were sequenced by immunoSEQ multiplex PCR, and TCRdb holds only the in-frame ones, with some missing. The sample has 100,000 or so clones, about 88% seen once. The source was peripheral blood, collected on day 0 of AZD1222 vaccination. The TCR sequence derives from an adult in good health. This chain links TRBV19 with TRBJ2-7, with no clear D. The CDR3 here is CASSIGPYEQYF. CDR3 DNA: TGTGCCAGTAGTATTGGGCCCTACGAGCAGTACTTC.